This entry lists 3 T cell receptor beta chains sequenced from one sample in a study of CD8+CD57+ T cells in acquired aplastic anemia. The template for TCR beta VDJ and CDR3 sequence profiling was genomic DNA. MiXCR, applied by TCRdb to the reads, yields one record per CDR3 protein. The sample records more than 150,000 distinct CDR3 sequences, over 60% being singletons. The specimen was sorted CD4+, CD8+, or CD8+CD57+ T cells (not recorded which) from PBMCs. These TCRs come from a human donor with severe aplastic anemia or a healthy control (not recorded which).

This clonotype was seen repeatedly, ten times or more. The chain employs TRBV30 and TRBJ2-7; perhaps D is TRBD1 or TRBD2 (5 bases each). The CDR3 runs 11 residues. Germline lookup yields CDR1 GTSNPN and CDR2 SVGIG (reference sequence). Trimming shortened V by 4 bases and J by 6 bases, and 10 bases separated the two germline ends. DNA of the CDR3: TGTGCCTGGACGATTGGGACCGAGCAGTACTTC. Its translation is CAWTIGTEQYF.

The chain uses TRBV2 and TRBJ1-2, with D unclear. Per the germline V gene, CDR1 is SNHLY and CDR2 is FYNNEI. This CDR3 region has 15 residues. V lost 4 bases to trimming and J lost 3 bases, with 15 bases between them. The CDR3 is CASSGTAILDYGYTF. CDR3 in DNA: TGTGCCAGCAGTGGGACGGCGATTCTTGACTATGGCTACACCTTC.

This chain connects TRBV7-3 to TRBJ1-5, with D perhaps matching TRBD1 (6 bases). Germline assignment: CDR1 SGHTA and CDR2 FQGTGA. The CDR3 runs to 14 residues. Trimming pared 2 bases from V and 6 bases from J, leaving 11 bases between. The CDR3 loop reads CASSLPTGRQPQHF. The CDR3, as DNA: TGTGCCAGCAGCTTACCGACAGGCCGTCAGCCCCAGCATTTT. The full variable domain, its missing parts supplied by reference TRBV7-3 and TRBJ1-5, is GAGVSQTPSNKVTEKGKYVELRCDPISGHTALYWYRQSLGQGPEFLIYFQGTGAADDSGLPNDRFFAVRPEGSVSTLKIQRTERGDSAVYLCASSLPTGRQPQHFGDGTRLSIL.